The 20 T cell receptor beta chains given below trace back to one sample, sequenced in a study of neurological immune-mediated disorders. One entry per CDR3 protein, called by TCRdb with MiXCR from the 5' RACE reads. Among about 120,000 distinct CDR3 sequences listed, roughly 3.4% were seen once. Sequenced: PBMCs. The receptors here all came from a woman aged 25 to 39 with multiple sclerosis.

Concerning this clonotype: This clone may be a read error of a much larger clone one base away. The rearrangement joins TRBV29-1 to TRBJ2-7; D may be TRBD2 (7 bases). The length of the CDR3 is 18 residues. Germline CDR1 and CDR2: SQVTM and ANQGSEA. Deletions cut 6 bases from V and 1 base from J, with 28 bases between. In DNA, the CDR3 is TGCAGCGTCCGCGGGAATTTAGAGAAAGGGGGGGATTCCTACGAGCAGTACTTC. This codes for CSVRGNLEKGGDSYEQYF.

This clonotype has at least ten counts. The chain joins TRBV20-1 to TRBJ1-1; possible D gene TRBD1, 5 bases. CDR3 length equals 15 residues. The ends were cut back, 3 bases at V and 3 bases at J, with 17 bases in the middle. Germline loops: CDR1 DFQATT, CDR2 SNEGSKA (reference sequence). In DNA form, the CDR3 reads TGCAGTGCTAGCCCCCAGGGCCGGGGCTACACTGAAGCTTTCTTT. It yields the protein CSASPQGRGYTEAFF.

The table lists this clonotype with many counts. The chain recombines TRBV11-2 with TRBJ2-1; 11 nucleotides match TRBD2. This CDR3 has 16 residues. V shed 1 base and J 9 bases; nucleotides not matched to a gene: 8. CDR1 and CDR2 (germline): SGHAT, FQNNGV. The CDR3 DNA reads TGTGCCAGCAGCTTAGTCAAAGGGCTAGCGGGAGGTGAGCAGTTCTTC. Translation gives CASSLVKGLAGGEQFF.

This clonotype was seen ten or more times. The V call is TRBV20-1, the J call TRBJ2-7, with 8 nucleotides matching TRBD1. The CDR3 extends over 15 amino acids. The trim removed 5 bases at V and 2 bases at J, leaving 11 bases unmatched. Germline V gene data show CDR1 as DFQATT and CDR2 as SNEGSKA (reference sequence). The CDR3 DNA follows: TGCAGTGCTTGGGACCGGGACAGGTCCCCCTACGAGCAGTACTTC. Amino acids: CSAWDRDRSPYEQYF.

This clonotype was recorded many times. The chain recombines TRBV20-1 with TRBJ1-5, with 7 nucleotides matching TRBD1. The ends lost 5 bases at V and 4 bases at J; junction bases unmatched: 8. There are 14 residues in the CDR3. The germline V gene has CDR1 DFQATT and CDR2 SNEGSKA (reference sequence). The CDR3 bases are TGCAGTGCTGTCCCGGGACAGCTGAATCAGCCCCAGCATTTT. Amino acids: CSAVPGQLNQPQHF.

This clonotype has ten or more counts. The rearrangement uses TRBV6-5 and TRBJ1-2; D ambiguous. Trimming removed 2 bases from V and 2 bases from J, with 6 bases in between. Germline assignment: CDR1 MNHEY and CDR2 SVGAGI. The CDR3 covers 13 residues. CDR3 sequence reads: CASSYNPNYGYTF. The CDR3 DNA is TGTGCCAGCAGTTACAATCCGAACTATGGCTACACCTTC.

There are many counts of this clonotype. The V call is TRBV6-2 or TRBV6-3, the J call TRBJ2-5; D not resolved. CDR3 length: 15 amino acids. Germline assignment: CDR1 MNHEY and CDR2 SVGEGT. V gave up 5 bases and J gave up 5 bases, with 18 bases separating them. The CDR3 nucleotides are TGTGCCAGCAGTCCGGGCACACACGCAGAGGAGACCCAGTACTTC. It codes for CASSPGTHAEETQYF.

This clonotype was counted ten times or more. V and J are TRBV5-6 and TRBJ2-7; 10 bases line up with TRBD1. The germline gives CDR1 SGHDT, CDR2 YYEEEE. Germline trimming cut 4 bases from V and 3 bases from J; bases unmatched to any gene: 10. The CDR3 is 16 residues long. This chain's CDR3 is CASSAGTGERLYEQYF. The CDR3 nucleotides read TGTGCCAGCAGCGCCGGGACAGGGGAAAGACTCTACGAGCAGTACTTC.

This clonotype was recorded at least ten times. V is TRBV6-2 or TRBV6-3 and J is TRBJ2-1; possibly TRBD1 or TRBD2 for D (5 bases each). Germline V CDR1 and CDR2: MNHEY, SVGEGT. This CDR3 is 15 amino acids long. The ends were cut back, 6 bases at V and 1 base at J, with 13 bases in the middle. For the CDR3, the DNA is TGTGCCAGCAGACCGGGACGGGGATCCTACAATGAGCAGTTCTTC. It encodes CASRPGRGSYNEQFF.

This clonotype was seen many times. The chain combines TRBV19 with TRBJ1-1, with D unresolved. V gave up 8 bases and J gave up 1 base, with 14 bases separating them. This CDR3 contains 14 residues. Germline lookup yields CDR1 LNHDA and CDR2 SQIVND (reference sequence). The DNA for the CDR3 is TGTGCCAGTCGCGACCCAAGCAAGAACACTGAAGCTTTCTTT. As protein: CASRDPSKNTEAFF.

Points on this clonotype: A much larger clone lies one base from this, so it may be a read error. This chain links TRBV3-1 with TRBJ1-2; the D is unclear. Germline V lookup: CDR1 LGHDT, CDR2 YNNKEL (reference sequence). There are 12 residues in the CDR3. V lost 5 bases and J lost 8, with 12 bases in between. The CDR3: CASSSKRLGYTF. DNA of the CDR3: TGTGCCAGCAGCTCAAAACGTCTCGGCTACACCTTC.

In its sample, this clonotype was seen many times. V and J are TRBV6-2 or TRBV6-3 and TRBJ2-2; 9 bases are shared with TRBD2. CDR1 and CDR2 (germline): MNHEY, SVGEGT. This CDR3 has 15 amino acids. V lost 7 bases and J lost 4; bases outside the gene matches: 7. DNA for the CDR3: TGTGCCAGCACCCGGACTAGCGAAATCACCGGGGAGCTGTTTTTT. Its protein is CASTRTSEITGELFF.

Ten or more counts support this clonotype. The chain has TRBV20-1 and TRBJ2-7; TRBD2 is a possible D gene (6 bases). The CDR3 consists of 12 residues. Germline CDR1 and CDR2: DFQATT and SNEGSKA (reference sequence). V dropped 5 bases and J dropped 4 bases, with 12 bases sitting between them. Written as DNA, the CDR3 is TGCAGTGCTCCGGCCGGGAGTTACGAGCAGTACTTC. This translates into CSAPAGSYEQYF.

This clonotype was detected many times. The chain couples TRBV7-2 to TRBJ2-7, with 9 nucleotides matching TRBD1. Trimming cost V 2 bases and J 5 bases; bases outside gene matches: 10. Germline CDR1 and CDR2: SGHTA and FQGNSA. CDR3 length: 16 residues. The DNA for the CDR3 is TGTGCCAGCAGCTTACTACCCGGACAGGGGACCAACGAGCAGTACTTC. Amino acid sequence: CASSLLPGQGTNEQYF.

Ten or more counts support this clonotype. This rearrangement joins TRBV7-2 to TRBJ1-5; unclear D gene. Trimming left V 3 bases short and J 1 base short, with 13 bases between. CDR1 is SGHTA and CDR2 is FQGNSA in the germline V gene. The CDR3 covers 16 residues. The CDR3 nucleotides read TGTGCCAGCAGCTTTGGGCCAGCCATAAGCAATCAGCCCCAGCATTTT. This sequence encodes CASSFGPAISNQPQHF.

This clonotype was detected a few times. V usage is TRBV11-2 and J usage is TRBJ2-7; no clear D gene. The V end lost 1 base, the J end lost 7 bases, and 8 bases lay between the germline ends. Germline V gene sequence: CDR1 SGHAT, CDR2 FQNNGV. The CDR3 runs 12 residues. As DNA, the CDR3 is TGTGCCAGCAGCTTAGTTTTCTGGGAGCAGTACTTC. This encodes CASSLVFWEQYF.

This clonotype appeared a few times. This clone may be a read error of a much larger clone one base away. The rearrangement joins TRBV7-2 to TRBJ2-7; 9 bases are a match to TRBD1. Germline CDR1 and CDR2: SGHTA and FQGNSA. V was clipped by 2 bases and J by 7 bases; unmatched bases: 9. The CDR3 contains 15 residues. The CDR3 DNA reads TGTGCCAGCAGCTTAATGGGACAGGGAGGTAAAGAGCAGTACTTC. This encodes CASSLMGQGGKEQYF.

This clonotype was seen ten or more times. The chain couples TRBV12-3 or TRBV12-4 to TRBJ1-1; possibly TRBD1 for D (6 bases). The V gene lost 7 bases and the J gene lost 0 bases, with 9 bases spanning the gap. This CDR3 is 13 amino acids long. CDR3 amino acids: CASTGQLNTEAFF. The CDR3 DNA reads TGTGCCAGCACCGGACAGTTGAACACTGAAGCTTTCTTT.

At least ten counts were recorded for this clonotype. The V and J genes are TRBV18 and TRBJ1-1; perhaps TRBD1 as D (5 bases). This CDR3 has 16 residues. Germline V gene data show CDR1 as KGHSH and CDR2 as LQKENI. V shed 3 bases and J shed 2 bases, with 16 bases lying between them. This CDR3 is CASSPLPGGDNTEAFF. The CDR3 nucleotides are TGTGCCAGCTCACCCCTGCCAGGAGGGGATAACACTGAAGCTTTCTTT.

This clonotype was seen ten or more times. The gene calls are TRBV20-1 and TRBJ2-7; D might be TRBD1 or TRBD2, each matching 5 bases. From germline, CDR1 is DFQATT and CDR2 SNEGSKA (reference sequence). Trimming removed 5 bases at V and 3 bases at J, with 8 bases between. This CDR3 region has 11 residues. The CDR3 DNA reads as TGCAGTGCTGGGGGATACTACGAGCAGTACTTC. Translating it yields CSAGGYYEQYF.